The clone carrying this TCR beta chain was seen a handful of times. Its antigen remains unidentified. The entry originates in a study of T cell responses to AZD1222 COVID-19 vaccine. In the study overall: Second-dose groups at about 4 or about 12 weeks were pooled. Study-wide results and limits: An increase in Spike-specific TCR breadth and depth was observed after two AZD1222 doses. Baseline seropositives among AZD1222 recipients totaled only five to seven. White British donors predominated, females outnumbered males, and clonal diversity was possibly underestimated.

Profiling relied on immunoSEQ multiplex PCR, and the TCRdb table lists in-frame clones only, not all of them. Of about 98,000 clones in the sample, 88% were seen once. This TCR came from an adult in good health. The sequenced sample was peripheral blood, obtained on day 0 of AZD1222 vaccination.

In nucleotides, the CDR3 is TGCGCCAGCAGCCCAAGCGGGAGCTCCTACAATGAGCAGTTCTTC. This gives the protein CASSPSGSSYNEQFF. The J gene is TRBJ2-1, the V gene TRBV5-1; 8 bases are a match to TRBD2. This CDR3 spans 15 amino acids. CDR1 is SGHRS and CDR2 is YFSETQ in the germline V gene. V shed 4 bases, J shed 0 bases, and the junction held 3 bases outside the gene matches.